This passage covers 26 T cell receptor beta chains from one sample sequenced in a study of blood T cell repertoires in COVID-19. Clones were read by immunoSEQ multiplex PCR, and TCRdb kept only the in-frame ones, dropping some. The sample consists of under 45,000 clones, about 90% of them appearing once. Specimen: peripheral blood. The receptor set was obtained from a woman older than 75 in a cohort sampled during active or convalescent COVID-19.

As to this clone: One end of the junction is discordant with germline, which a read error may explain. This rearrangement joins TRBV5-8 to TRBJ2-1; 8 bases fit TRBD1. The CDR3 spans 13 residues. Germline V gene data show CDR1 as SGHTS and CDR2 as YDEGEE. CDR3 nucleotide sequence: TGTGCCAGCAGTTTGGGACAGGAGCAACTGCAGTTCTTC. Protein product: CASSLGQEQLQFF.

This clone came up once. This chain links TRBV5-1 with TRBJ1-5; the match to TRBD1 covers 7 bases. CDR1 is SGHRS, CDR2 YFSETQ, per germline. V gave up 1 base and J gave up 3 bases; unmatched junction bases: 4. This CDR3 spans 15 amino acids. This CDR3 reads CASSLTGDDNQPQHF. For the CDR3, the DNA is TGCGCCAGCAGCTTGACAGGGGACGACAATCAGCCCCAGCATTTT.

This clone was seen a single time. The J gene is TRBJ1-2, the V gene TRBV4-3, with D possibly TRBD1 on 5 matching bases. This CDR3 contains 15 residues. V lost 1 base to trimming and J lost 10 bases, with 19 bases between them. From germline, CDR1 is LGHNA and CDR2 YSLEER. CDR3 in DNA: TGCGCCAGCAGCCAAGGGGGCAGCCTCCCGGGTCACTACACCTTC. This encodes CASSQGGSLPGHYTF.

The CDR3 loop reads CASRTSVLAKNIQYF. The CDR3 DNA reads as TGTGCCAGCCGCACTAGCGTGTTAGCCAAAAACATTCAGTACTTC. The chain joins TRBV27 to TRBJ2-4, with TRBD2 matching 7 bases. Germline assignment: CDR1 MNHEY and CDR2 SMNVEV (reference sequence). The CDR3 has 15 amino acids. The V segment lost 8 bases and the J segment 0 bases; nucleotides outside the gene matches: 7.

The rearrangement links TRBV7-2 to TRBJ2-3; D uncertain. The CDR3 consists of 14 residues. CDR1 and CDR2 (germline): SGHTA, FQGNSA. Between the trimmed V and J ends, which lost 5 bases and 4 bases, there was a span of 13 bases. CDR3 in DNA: TGTGCCAGCAGCCAGTTATTGTGGTCAGATACGCAGTATTTT. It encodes CASSQLLWSDTQYF.

As DNA, the CDR3 is TGCAGTGCTAGTTACACAGGGGGCGCTGGGGAAAAACTGTTTTTT. Protein sequence: CSASYTGGAGEKLFF. This chain uses TRBV20-1 with TRBJ1-4, with 9 positions matching TRBD1. The CDR3 length is 15 residues. Germline V CDR1 and CDR2: DFQATT, SNEGSKA (reference sequence). The J segment lost 8 bases and the V segment lost 3 bases, leaving 10 bases of the junction unmatched.

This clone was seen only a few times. The CDR3 nucleotides are TGTGCCAGCAGCTTAGTCGGAGGAACCTATGGCTACACCTTC. Translated, it gives CASSLVGGTYGYTF. The chain uses TRBV11-2 and TRBJ1-2; D gene unclear. V was trimmed by 1 base and J by 4 bases, leaving 10 bases between them. CDR1 and CDR2 from the germline V gene are SGHAT and FQNNGV. The length of the CDR3 is 14 residues.

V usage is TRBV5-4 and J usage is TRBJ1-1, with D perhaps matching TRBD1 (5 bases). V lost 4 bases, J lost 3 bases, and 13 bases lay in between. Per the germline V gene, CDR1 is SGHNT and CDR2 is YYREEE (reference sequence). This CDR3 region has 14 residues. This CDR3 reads CASSQQGGDTEAFF. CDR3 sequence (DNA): TGTGCCAGCAGCCAGCAGGGAGGTGACACTGAAGCTTTCTTT. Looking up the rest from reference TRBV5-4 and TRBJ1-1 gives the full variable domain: ETGVTQSPTHLIKTRGQQVTLRCSSQSGHNTVSWYQQALGQGPQFIFQYYREEENGRGNFPPRFSGLQFPNYSSELNVNALELDDSALYLCASSQQGGDTEAFFGQGTRLTVV.

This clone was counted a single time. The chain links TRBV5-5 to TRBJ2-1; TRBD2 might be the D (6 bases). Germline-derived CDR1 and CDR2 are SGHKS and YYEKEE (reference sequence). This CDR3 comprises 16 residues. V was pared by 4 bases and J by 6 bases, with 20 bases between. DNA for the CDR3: TGTGCCAGCAGCCTCGGAGGGAGGCACCACGTCAATGAGCAGTTCTTC. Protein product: CASSLGGRHHVNEQFF.

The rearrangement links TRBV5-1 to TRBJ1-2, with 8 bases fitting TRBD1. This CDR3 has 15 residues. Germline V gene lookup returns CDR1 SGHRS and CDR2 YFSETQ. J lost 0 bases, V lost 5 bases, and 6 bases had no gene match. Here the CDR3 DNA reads TGCGCCAGCAGACAGGGGGTTACGGCTAACTATGGCTACACCTTC. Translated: CASRQGVTANYGYTF.

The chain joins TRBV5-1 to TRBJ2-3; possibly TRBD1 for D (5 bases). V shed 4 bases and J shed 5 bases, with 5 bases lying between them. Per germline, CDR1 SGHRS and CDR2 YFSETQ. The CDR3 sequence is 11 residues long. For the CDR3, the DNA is TGCGCCAGCAGCCAGGGAGATACGCAGTATTTT. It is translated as CASSQGDTQYF.

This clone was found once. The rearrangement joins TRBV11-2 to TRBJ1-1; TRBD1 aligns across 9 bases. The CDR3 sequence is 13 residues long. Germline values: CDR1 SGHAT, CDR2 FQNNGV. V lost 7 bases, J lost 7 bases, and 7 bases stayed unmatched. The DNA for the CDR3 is TGTGCCAGCACCTGGACAGGGGATGGTGAAGCTTTCTTT. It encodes CASTWTGDGEAFF.

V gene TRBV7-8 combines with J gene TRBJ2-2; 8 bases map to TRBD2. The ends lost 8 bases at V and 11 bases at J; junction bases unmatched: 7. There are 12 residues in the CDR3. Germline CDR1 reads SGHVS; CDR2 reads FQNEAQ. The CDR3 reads CASRGAGGELFF. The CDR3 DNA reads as TGTGCCAGCCGAGGGGCGGGGGGAGAGCTGTTTTTT.

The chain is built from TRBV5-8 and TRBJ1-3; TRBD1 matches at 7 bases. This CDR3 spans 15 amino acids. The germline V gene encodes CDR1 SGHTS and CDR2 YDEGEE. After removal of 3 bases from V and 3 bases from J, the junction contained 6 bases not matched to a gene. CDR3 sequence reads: CASSYRGVGGNTIYF. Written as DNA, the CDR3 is TGTGCCAGCAGCTACAGGGGTGTCGGTGGAAACACCATATATTTT.

CDR3 DNA sequence: TGTGCCAGCAGCCTCGGGGAGACCCAGTACTTC. This translates into CASSLGETQYF. V is TRBV3-1 (or the pseudogene TRBV3-2) and J is TRBJ2-5; D is undetermined. CDR1 and CDR2 from the germline V gene are LGHDT and YNNKEL (reference sequence). With 4 bases removed from V and 5 bases from J, the gap between germline ends came to 5 bases. This CDR3 has 11 amino acids.

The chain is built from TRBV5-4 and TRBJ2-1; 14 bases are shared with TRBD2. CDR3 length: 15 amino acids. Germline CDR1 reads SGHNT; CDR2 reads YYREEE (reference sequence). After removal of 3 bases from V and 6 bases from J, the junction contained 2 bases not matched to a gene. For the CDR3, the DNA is TGTGCCAGCAGCTCCGGGACTAGCGGGAGCAATGAGCAGTTCTTC. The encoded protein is CASSSGTSGSNEQFF.

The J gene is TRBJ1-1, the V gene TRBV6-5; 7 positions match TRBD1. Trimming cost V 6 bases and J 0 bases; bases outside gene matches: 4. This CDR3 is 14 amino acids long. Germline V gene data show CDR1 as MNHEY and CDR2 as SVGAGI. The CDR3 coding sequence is TGTGCCAGCAGAAGGGACAGACTGAACACTGAAGCTTTCTTT. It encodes CASRRDRLNTEAFF.

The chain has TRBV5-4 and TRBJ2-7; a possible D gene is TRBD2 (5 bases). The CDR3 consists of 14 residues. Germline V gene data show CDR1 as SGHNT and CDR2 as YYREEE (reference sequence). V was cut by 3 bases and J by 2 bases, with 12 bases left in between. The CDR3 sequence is CASSSDSGTYEQYF. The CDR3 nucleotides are TGTGCCAGCAGCTCGGACTCGGGGACCTACGAGCAGTACTTC. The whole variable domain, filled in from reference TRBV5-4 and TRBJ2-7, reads ETGVTQSPTHLIKTRGQQVTLRCSSQSGHNTVSWYQQALGQGPQFIFQYYREEENGRGNFPPRFSGLQFPNYSSELNVNALELDDSALYLCASSSDSGTYEQYFGPGTRLTVT.

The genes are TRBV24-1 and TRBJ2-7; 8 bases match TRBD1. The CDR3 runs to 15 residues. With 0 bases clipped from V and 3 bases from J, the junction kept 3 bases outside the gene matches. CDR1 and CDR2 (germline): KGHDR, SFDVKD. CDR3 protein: CATSDLRTGRYEQYF. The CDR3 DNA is TGTGCCACCAGTGATTTGAGGACAGGGCGCTACGAGCAGTACTTC.

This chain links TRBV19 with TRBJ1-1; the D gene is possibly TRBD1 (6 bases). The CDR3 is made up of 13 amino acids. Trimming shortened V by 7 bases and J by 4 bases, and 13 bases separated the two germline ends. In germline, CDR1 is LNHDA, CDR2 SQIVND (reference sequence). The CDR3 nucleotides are TGTGCCAGTAAGGACAGTATGAGCACTGAAGCTTTCTTT. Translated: CASKDSMSTEAFF.

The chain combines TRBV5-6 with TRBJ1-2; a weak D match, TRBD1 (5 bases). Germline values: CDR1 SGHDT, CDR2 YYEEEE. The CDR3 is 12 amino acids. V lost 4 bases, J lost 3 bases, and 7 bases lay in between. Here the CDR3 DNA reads TGTGCCAGCAGCCCGGGGGACTATGGCTACACCTTC. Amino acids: CASSPGDYGYTF.

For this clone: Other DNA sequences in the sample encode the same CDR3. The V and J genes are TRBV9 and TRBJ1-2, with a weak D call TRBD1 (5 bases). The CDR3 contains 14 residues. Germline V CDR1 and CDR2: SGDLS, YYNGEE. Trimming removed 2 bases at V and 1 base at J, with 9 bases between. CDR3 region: CASSVGQGNYGYTF. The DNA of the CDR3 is TGTGCCAGCAGCGTGGGGCAGGGTAACTATGGCTACACCTTC. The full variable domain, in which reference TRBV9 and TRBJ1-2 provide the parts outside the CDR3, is DSGVTQTPKHLITATGQRVTLRCSPRSGDLSVYWYQQSLDQGLQFLIQYYNGEERAKGNILERFSAQQFPDLHSELNLSSLELGDSALYFCASSVGQGNYGYTFGSGTRLTVV.

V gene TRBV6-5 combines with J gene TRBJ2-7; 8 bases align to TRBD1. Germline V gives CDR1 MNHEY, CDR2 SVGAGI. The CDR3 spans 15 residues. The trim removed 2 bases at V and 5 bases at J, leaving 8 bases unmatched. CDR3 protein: CASSYGPDREDEQYF. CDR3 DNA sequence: TGTGCCAGCAGTTACGGGCCGGACAGGGAAGACGAGCAGTACTTC.

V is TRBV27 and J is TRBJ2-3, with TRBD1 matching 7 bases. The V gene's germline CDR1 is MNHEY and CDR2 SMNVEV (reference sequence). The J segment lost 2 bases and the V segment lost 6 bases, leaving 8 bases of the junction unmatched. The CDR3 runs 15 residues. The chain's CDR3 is CASRRGTVDTDTQYF. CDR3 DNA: TGTGCCAGCAGAAGGGGGACAGTGGACACAGATACGCAGTATTTT.

The CDR3 nucleotides are TGTGCCAGCTCACCGTCCGGGGGGGCCTACGAGCAGTACTTC. Translated: CASSPSGGAYEQYF. V usage is TRBV18 and J usage is TRBJ2-7, with 8 bases that match TRBD2. The CDR3 is made up of 14 amino acids. Germline V CDR1 and CDR2: KGHSH, LQKENI. Unmatched junction bases numbered 3, after V lost 3 bases and J lost 2 bases.

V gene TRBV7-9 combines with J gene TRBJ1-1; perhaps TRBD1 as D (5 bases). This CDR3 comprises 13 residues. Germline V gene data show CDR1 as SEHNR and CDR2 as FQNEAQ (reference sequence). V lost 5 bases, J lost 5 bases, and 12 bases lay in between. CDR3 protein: CASSQQDGTEAFF. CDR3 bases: TGTGCCAGCAGCCAACAGGATGGAACTGAAGCTTTCTTT.